Presented here are 10 T cell receptor beta chains from one specimen sequenced in a study of cytomegalovirus exposure and HLA in healthy donors (dated by TCRdb to the late 2010s). The library was prepared using the immunoSEQ multiplex PCR assay. For the multiplex PCR, a mixture combining 60 forward primers for TCR Vbeta segments and 13 reverse primers for TCR Jbeta segments was used. TCRdb mirrors the immuneACCESS table, restricted to in-frame sequences. Some clones are absent from its copies; in checked studies, under half trace to an unresolved V gene, and the reason for the others is unknown. The sample table shows 150,000 to 200,000 clones, and over 80% are seen once. The ten largest make up 1.5% of the sample. The sequencing input was PBMCs. The receptors originated from a man aged 40-50 years in good health and CMV-seronegative.

The V call is TRBV5-1, the J call TRBJ2-2; D is unclear. Trimming shortened V by 7 bases and J by 5 bases, and 18 bases separated the two germline ends. The CDR3 has 15 residues. CDR1 SGHRS and CDR2 YFSETQ come from the germline V gene. The CDR3 sequence is CASSLVQSLTGELFF. Here the CDR3 DNA reads TGCGCCAGCTCCCTAGTTCAGTCGCTGACCGGGGAGCTGTTTTTT.

This clone was counted only a few times. The rearrangement links TRBV14 to TRBJ2-1, with a possible D match to TRBD2 (5 bases). CDR1 is SGHDN, CDR2 FVKESK, per germline. This CDR3 spans 12 amino acids. The V end lost 4 bases, the J end lost 10 bases, and 11 bases lay between the germline ends. CDR3 residues: CASSRTRDEQFF. The CDR3 coding sequence is TGTGCCAGCAGCCGCACTAGAGACGAGCAGTTCTTC.

This chain uses TRBV7-3 with TRBJ2-2; 10 bases agree with TRBD2. The CDR3 consists of 16 residues. The junction had 5 bases not matched to a gene; V was cut back by 2 bases and J by 5 bases. Germline CDR1 and CDR2: SGHTA and FQGTGA. The CDR3 DNA reads TGTGCCAGCAGCTTATTCTCTAGCGGGAGTACCGGGGAGCTGTTTTTT. Residues: CASSLFSSGSTGELFF.

The chain employs TRBV4-3 and TRBJ1-3; 10 bases match TRBD1. CDR1 and CDR2 from the germline V gene are LGHNA and YSLEER. Unmatched junction bases numbered 3, after V lost 4 bases and J lost 3 bases. The length of the CDR3 is 15 residues. The CDR3 is CASSRGTGDGNTIYF. DNA for the CDR3: TGCGCCAGCAGCCGCGGGACAGGGGATGGAAACACCATATATTTT.

The gene calls are TRBV15 and TRBJ1-5; D possibly corresponds to TRBD1 (5 bases). CDR3 length: 16 amino acids. V lost 0 bases, J lost 6 bases, and 15 bases lay in between. Looked up from germline, CDR1 is LNHNV and CDR2 is YYDKDF (reference sequence). For the CDR3, the DNA is TGTGCCACCAGCAGAGATCTATCCGGGGGTTCTCAGCCCCAGCATTTT. It encodes CATSRDLSGGSQPQHF.

As to this clone: In the same sample, other DNA sequences code for this CDR3. CDR3 in DNA: TGTGCCAGCAGCCGACAGGGGGGGGCGACTAATGAAAAACTGTTTTTT. Protein product: CASSRQGGATNEKLFF. V gene TRBV7-2 combines with J gene TRBJ1-4, with 9 bases identical to TRBD1. With 5 bases clipped from V and 2 bases from J, the junction kept 6 bases outside the gene matches. Germline-derived CDR1 and CDR2 are SGHTA and FQGNSA. The CDR3 spans 16 residues.

The rearrangement joins TRBV29-1 to TRBJ1-5; TRBD1 is a possible D gene (5 bases). Germline V CDR1 and CDR2: SQVTM, ANQGSEA. Trimming took off 4 bases at V and 3 bases at J, with 16 bases between the two ends. The CDR3 has 15 amino acids. CDR3 region: CSVVIGASNNQPQHF. DNA for the CDR3: TGCAGCGTTGTAATAGGGGCGAGTAACAATCAGCCCCAGCATTTT.

V usage is TRBV5-1 and J usage is TRBJ2-1; TRBD1 matches 9 bases. With 0 bases clipped from V and 8 bases from J, the junction kept 3 bases outside the gene matches. CDR1 is SGHRS and CDR2 is YFSETQ in the germline V gene. The CDR3 loop spans 14 amino acids. CDR3 DNA sequence: TGCGCCAGCAGCTTGGAGGGACAGGGCTATGAGCAGTTCTTC. Translated: CASSLEGQGYEQFF.

J is TRBJ2-5 and V is TRBV27; D unclear. This CDR3 has 11 residues. V was shortened by 6 bases and J by 4 bases, with 6 bases between the two germline ends. The germline V gene encodes CDR1 MNHEY and CDR2 SMNVEV (reference sequence). The CDR3 loop is CASSPLETQYF. The CDR3 DNA is TGTGCCAGCAGCCCCCTAGAGACCCAGTACTTC.

The chain is built from TRBV18 and TRBJ2-7; 11 nucleotides line up with TRBD2. V lost 3 bases to trimming and J lost 6 bases; unmatched junction nucleotides: 7. CDR3 length equals 15 residues. The V gene's germline CDR1 is KGHSH and CDR2 LQKENI. In nucleotides, the CDR3 is TGTGCCAGCTCACCTTCGACTAGCGGGATTGTCGAGCAGTACTTC. This sequence encodes CASSPSTSGIVEQYF.